The entry below describes one T cell receptor beta chain. Its antigen is as yet unknown. It was with 60 Vbeta and 13 Jbeta primers that the PCR ran. Sequencing used immunoSEQ multiplex PCR; TCRdb keeps in-frame clones, though not all of them. This sample yields approximately 150,000 clones, of which over 70% are seen a single time; about 4.3% belongs to the top ten. This CDR3 has 18 amino acids. J was trimmed by 1 base and V by 2 bases; bases with no gene match: 8. Germline CDR1 and CDR2: SGHTA and FQGTGA. These data belong to a study of cytomegalovirus exposure and HLA in healthy donors. Study-wide findings and caveats: Per a prior analysis, the majority of TCR beta V segments were productive roughly 90% or roughly 30% of the time.

The chain couples TRBV7-3 to TRBJ2-3; the match to TRBD2 covers 11 bases. This clonotype was obtained from a man aged 25-45 years in good health and CMV-seronegative. Sequenced: PBMCs. This CDR3 is CASSLQGTSGTGTDTQYF. DNA of the CDR3: TGTGCCAGCAGCTTACAGGGGACTAGCGGTACGGGCACAGATACGCAGTATTTT.